The rows below give T cell receptor beta chains drawn from one sample of a study of blood T cells in healthy people across ages. TCRdb recomputed calls from the 5' RACE reads with MiXCR, one row per CDR3 protein. The sample shows hundreds of thousands of distinct CDR3 sequences, 20% to 25% of them seen only once. The sample comprised blood. These receptors were collected from a man aged 65 to 79 in good health. Each CDR3 is given without its conserved first and last residue. Clone size is stated in some rows and not others, as once, few, many or a class when expanded.

j_call v_call clone_size cdr3_aa
TRBJ1-5 TRBV12-3/TRBV12-4 . ASRGDTLSNQPQH
TRBJ2-1 TRBV15 . ATSRAGGRSRSYNEQF
TRBJ2-1 TRBV2 . ASGPRGLREQF
TRBJ1-5 TRBV28 few ASLRRPGIQPQH
TRBJ2-1 TRBV5-1 few ASSLGSTSNNEQF
TRBJ2-1 TRBV20-1 many SAREFGTSSYNEQF
TRBJ1-2 TRBV21-1 . ASRSYT
TRBJ2-3 TRBV19 . ASSIGGGDTDTQY
TRBJ2-5 TRBV6-1 few ASSGLAGFQETQY
TRBJ2-5 TRBV4-1 few ASSQQIRDRGEQY
TRBJ1-1 TRBV20-1 . SSTPQGNEAF
TRBJ2-7 TRBV5-6 . ASSRARDEQY
TRBJ2-2 TRBV10-3 few AIRDSPGELF
TRBJ2-2 TRBV19 few ASSISGPGELF
TRBJ1-1 TRBV9 few ASSVGAGPEAF
. TRBV12-3/TRBV12-4 . ASGPGNSYEQY
TRBJ1-2 TRBV12-3/TRBV12-4 . ASSFEQRGGYT
TRBJ2-2 TRBV6-5 few ASSYEYAGPNTGELF
TRBJ1-4 TRBV7-9 . ASSFTSGNEKLF
TRBJ2-7 TRBV3-1 few ASSQGENYEQY
TRBJ2-5 TRBV5-1 few ASSLVGLAGGPVRQETQY
TRBJ2-1 TRBV5-1 few ASSLVPSGTIGRYNEQF
TRBJ1-1 TRBV7-9 few ASSLSDMNTEAF
TRBJ2-5 TRBV5-1 few ASSLVQGHGETQY
TRBJ1-4 TRBV11-2 few ASSLGSGGSDEKLF
TRBJ1-3 TRBV6-5 few ATTNGNTIY
TRBJ2-1 TRBV20-1 . SASSGGYNEQF
TRBJ2-1 TRBV7-3 few ASSPGSGVYNEQF
. TRBV10-3 few AISETDGQF
TRBJ1-4 TRBV2 . ASRKMEEKLF
TRBJ1-1 TRBV18 . ASSPWTEMNTEAF
TRBJ2-5 TRBV13 few ASSPGLAEITQETQY
. TRBV5-6 many ASSSLGSYEQY
TRBJ2-1 TRBV12-3/TRBV12-4 few ASSLTDLTGDYNEQF
TRBJ1-1 TRBV7-9 few ASSSRGKGTEAF
TRBJ1-4 TRBV6-6 few ASSYSGHGIEKLF
TRBJ2-5 TRBV5-1 few ASSLDRSGRAAKTQY
TRBJ1-1 TRBV3-1 . ASSQVYRGTESF
TRBJ2-1 TRBV20-1 few SAKAGVRNEQF
. TRBV5-5 . ASSFRAGTRNEQF
TRBJ2-7 TRBV9 . ASSVGRNTHEQY
TRBJ2-7 TRBV29-1 . SVEDSLAGGENEQY
. TRBV20-1 . SAKLAPGLTQY
TRBJ2-7 TRBV12-3/TRBV12-4 few ASSLGTLAGEQY
TRBJ2-1 TRBV20-1 . SVINVRDYNEQF
TRBJ2-1 TRBV7-3 . ASSSGIAGGLEQF
TRBJ1-2 TRBV7-9 . ASSARGNYGYT
TRBJ2-7 TRBV19 few ASLDRQTYEQY
TRBJ2-1 TRBV7-2 many ASSLGYNEQF
TRBJ2-1 TRBV7-9 . ASTLAVLYNEQF
TRBJ2-4 TRBV15 . ATSRVGGAKNIQY
TRBJ2-1 TRBV21-1 few ASSKPYSGSSYNEQF
TRBJ2-5 TRBV7-9 . ASSSIGSQETQY
TRBJ2-2 TRBV15 . ATSSSSGGFTGELF
TRBJ2-5 TRBV12-3/TRBV12-4 many ASSFLQETQY
TRBJ1-4 TRBV19 few ASTKPDRENEKLF
TRBJ2-3 TRBV28 few ASSFMTSSADTQY
TRBJ1-2 TRBV4-1 few ASSQPSRGSYGYT
. TRBV7-9 few ASKWGVRNEQF
TRBJ2-2 TRBV24-1 few ATSDSWTGDTGELF